Presented here are 26 T cell receptor beta chains from one specimen sequenced in a study of blood T cell repertoires in COVID-19. Profiling relied on immunoSEQ multiplex PCR, and the TCRdb table lists in-frame clones only, not all of them. The profile shows roughly 200,000 clones, 90% of them singletons. What was sequenced was peripheral blood. The receptors here all came from a man between 45 and 60 years old with acute or convalescent COVID-19.

J is TRBJ2-3 and V is TRBV7-9, with TRBD2 matching over 14 bases. After removal of 6 bases from V and 5 bases from J, the junction contained 7 bases not matched to a gene. CDR1 is SEHNR, CDR2 FQNEAQ, per germline (reference sequence). This CDR3 contains 16 residues. The CDR3: CASSRTSGGTIDTQYF. The CDR3 nucleotides read TGTGCCAGCAGTCGGACTAGCGGGGGGACGATAGATACGCAGTATTTT.

The chain links TRBV19 to TRBJ2-7; possibly TRBD1 for D (6 bases). The germline CDR1 and CDR2 sequences are LNHDA and SQIVND (reference sequence). V was cut by 2 bases and J by 1 base, with 9 bases left in between. The CDR3 runs to 14 residues. The CDR3 bases are TGTGCCAGTAGTATAAGGGGGATATCCTACGAGCAGTACTTC. Its protein is CASSIRGISYEQYF.

The chain combines TRBV19 with TRBJ2-2, with 7 bases identical to TRBD1. V was pared by 5 bases and J by 5 bases, with 2 bases of the junction left unmatched. Germline CDR1 and CDR2: LNHDA and SQIVND (reference sequence). This CDR3 is 13 amino acids long. CDR3 DNA: TGTGCCAGTAGTCAGGGACAGACCGGGGAGCTGTTTTTT. Its protein product is CASSQGQTGELFF. The full variable domain, in which reference TRBV19 and TRBJ2-2 provide the parts outside the CDR3, is DGGITQSPKYLFRKEGQNVTLSCEQNLNHDAMYWYRQDPGQGLRLIYYSQIVNDFQKGDIAEGYSVSREKKESFPLTVTSAQKNPTAFYLCASSQGQTGELFFGEGSRLTVL.

The V call is TRBV19, the J call TRBJ1-2, with 9 bases that match TRBD1. J was trimmed by 8 bases and V by 9 bases; bases with no gene match: 19. Germline assignment: CDR1 LNHDA and CDR2 SQIVND (reference sequence). The CDR3 consists of 16 residues. The CDR3 is CASTPPGGTGTGGYTF. The CDR3 region has the DNA TGTGCCAGCACTCCTCCGGGCGGGACAGGGACGGGCGGCTACACCTTC.

The chain combines TRBV29-1 with TRBJ1-4; tentative D call: TRBD1 (5 bases). Germline loops: CDR1 SQVTM, CDR2 ANQGSEA. The V and J ends lost 4 bases and 6 bases respectively, with 21 bases between them. This CDR3 has 16 amino acids. CDR3: CSVGKGGGPRDEKLFF. The CDR3 DNA sequence: TGCAGCGTTGGCAAGGGCGGGGGACCTAGGGATGAAAAACTGTTTTTT.

This chain connects TRBV19 to TRBJ1-6; no clear D. V was cut by 6 bases and J by 13 bases, with 22 bases left in between. Looked up from germline, CDR1 is LNHDA and CDR2 is SQIVND (reference sequence). The CDR3 is made up of 15 amino acids. The CDR3 DNA follows: TGTGCCAGTAGGGAGGTCCAGCGAGGTTTATCTCCCCTCCACTTT. Amino acid sequence: CASREVQRGLSPLHF.

The rearrangement joins TRBV18 to TRBJ1-2, with D maybe TRBD1 (5 bases). The CDR3 loop spans 12 amino acids. Trimming removed 3 bases from V and 6 bases from J, with 8 bases in between. Germline lookup yields CDR1 KGHSH and CDR2 LQKENI. As DNA, the CDR3 is TGTGCCAGCTCACCCGACAGCAATGGCTACACCTTC. The encoded protein is CASSPDSNGYTF. The complete variable domain, with remaining parts taken from reference TRBV18 and TRBJ1-2, reads NAGVMQNPRHLVRRRGQEARLRCSPMKGHSHVYWYRQLPEEGLKFMVYLQKENIIDESGMPKERFSAEFPKEGPSILRIQQVVRGDSAAYFCASSPDSNGYTFGSGTRLTVV.

CDR3 nucleotide sequence: TGTGCCAGCAGTCACACCACCAGGGCTACGAATCAGCCCCAGCATTTT. Residues: CASSHTTRATNQPQHF. The V gene is TRBV21-1, the J gene TRBJ1-5; the table calls TRBD1, which could not be checked here. TRBV21-1 is described as a pseudogene. The CDR3 spans 16 residues.

This clone was recorded only once. The chain has TRBV20-1 and TRBJ2-1, with 8 bases that match TRBD2. Germline values: CDR1 DFQATT, CDR2 SNEGSKA (reference sequence). The CDR3 is made up of 14 amino acids. V trimming: 3 bases; J trimming: 6 bases; junction bases outside the gene matches: 7. The CDR3 here is CSASGAGVGNEQFF. CDR3 DNA: TGCAGTGCTAGTGGAGCGGGAGTCGGCAATGAGCAGTTCTTC.

This chain joins TRBV27 and TRBJ1-5, with 10 nucleotides matching TRBD1. Germline trimming cut 0 bases from V and 5 bases from J; bases unmatched to any gene: 4. Germline V gene lookup returns CDR1 MNHEY and CDR2 SMNVEV (reference sequence). There are 16 residues in the CDR3. The CDR3 DNA reads as TGTGCCAGCAGTTTATCGTGGGACAGGGGAGATCAGCCCCAGCATTTT. It codes for CASSLSWDRGDQPQHF.

This chain's CDR3 is CASSETGGSDYSNQPQHF. CDR3 sequence (DNA): TGTGCCAGCAGTGAGACAGGGGGCAGCGATTATAGCAATCAGCCCCAGCATTTT. The chain carries TRBV2 and TRBJ1-5; 10 bases fit TRBD1. The CDR3 contains 18 residues. The germline V gene encodes CDR1 SNHLY and CDR2 FYNNEI. Trimming took 3 bases from V and 0 from J; bases not matched to a gene: 8.

The chain couples TRBV20-1 to TRBJ1-4, with D tentatively TRBD1 (6 bases). Germline CDR1 is DFQATT and CDR2 is SNEGSKA (reference sequence). The V end was cut by 0 bases, the J end by 10 bases, with 6 bases between. This CDR3 is 11 amino acids long. The CDR3 DNA reads TGCAGTGCTAGAGACAGGGGAAAACTGTTTTTT. Translating it yields CSARDRGKLFF.

The rearrangement links TRBV10-1 to TRBJ1-4; 9 nucleotides agree with TRBD1. The germline V gene encodes CDR1 WNHNN and CDR2 SYGVQD (reference sequence). The CDR3 spans 15 residues. V lost 10 bases and J lost 4; bases outside the gene matches: 10. CDR3 nucleotide sequence: TGCGCCAACCGTTACAGGGGGCGAGGTAATGAAAAACTGTTTTTT. This gives the protein CANRYRGRGNEKLFF.

As DNA, the CDR3 is TGTGCCAGCAGTTACTCGACTAGAAGCCGGGGTACGCAGTATTTT. It is translated as CASSYSTRSRGTQYF. This sequence joins TRBV6-5 and TRBJ2-3; tentatively, D is TRBD2 (6 bases). CDR1 and CDR2 from the germline V gene are MNHEY and SVGAGI. This CDR3 has 15 amino acids. Trimming pared 0 bases from V and 8 bases from J, leaving 15 bases between.

In its sample, this clone was seen a few times. This chain links TRBV19 with TRBJ1-5; D gene ambiguous. V was shortened by 6 bases and J by 3 bases, with 12 bases between the two germline ends. This CDR3 spans 14 amino acids. Germline V gives CDR1 LNHDA, CDR2 SQIVND (reference sequence). DNA for the CDR3: TGTGCCAGTAGCTCGCGGGATATCAATCAGCCCCAGCATTTT. This sequence encodes CASSSRDINQPQHF.

The CDR3 coding sequence is TGCAGTGCTAGAGATGGGAGGGAGTGGTTCTTC. It yields the protein CSARDGREWFF. The chain employs TRBV20-1 and TRBJ2-1; 7 bases map to TRBD2. The junction had 5 bases not matched to a gene; V was cut back by 0 bases and J by 15 bases. The CDR3 runs 11 residues. Germline CDR1 and CDR2: DFQATT and SNEGSKA (reference sequence).

The rearrangement links TRBV30 to TRBJ1-6; a weak D match, TRBD1 (6 bases). The CDR3 is 13 amino acids. Trimming took 1 base from V and 8 from J, leaving 9 bases between them. CDR1 is GTSNPN and CDR2 is SVGIG in the germline V gene (reference sequence). The CDR3 loop reads CAWSAYRDSPLHF. The CDR3 DNA reads TGTGCCTGGAGTGCCTACAGGGATTCACCCCTCCACTTT.

As to this clone: The identical CDR3 is also encoded by other nucleotide sequences in the sample. The chain employs TRBV19 and TRBJ2-1, with D perhaps matching TRBD2 (6 bases). This CDR3 has 13 residues. V gave up 4 bases and J gave up 4 bases, with 8 bases separating them. CDR1 LNHDA and CDR2 SQIVND come from the germline V gene (reference sequence). Here the CDR3 reads CASSTGLYNEQFF. The CDR3 coding sequence is TGTGCCAGTAGTACGGGACTTTACAATGAGCAGTTCTTC.

The rearrangement uses TRBV4-1 and TRBJ1-2; possible D gene TRBD1, 6 bases. The CDR3 loop spans 16 amino acids. The V end lost 3 bases, the J end lost 5 bases, and 19 bases lay between the germline ends. The V gene's germline CDR1 is MGHRA and CDR2 YSYEKL. The CDR3 DNA follows: TGCGCCAGCAGCCATCTAAGGCCGGCAGGGGCTTATGGCTACACCTTC. Encoded protein: CASSHLRPAGAYGYTF.

The chain is built from TRBV2 and TRBJ1-6, with D unclear. Germline V gene sequence: CDR1 SNHLY, CDR2 FYNNEI. With 1 base removed from V and 8 bases from J, the gap between germline ends came to 15 bases. This CDR3 spans 16 amino acids. The chain's CDR3 is CASSEVGQRGHSPLHF. CDR3 DNA: TGTGCCAGCAGTGAAGTCGGGCAGCGAGGGCATTCACCCCTCCACTTT. Full variable domain (remainder filled in from reference TRBV2 and TRBJ1-6): EPEVTQTPSHQVTQMGQEVILRCVPISNHLYFYWYRQILGQKVEFLVSFYNNEISEKSEIFDDQFSVERPDGSNFTLKIRSTKLEDSAMYFCASSEVGQRGHSPLHFGNGTRLTVT.

The V call is TRBV6-5, the J call TRBJ2-1, with D maybe TRBD1 (5 bases). The CDR3 extends over 15 amino acids. The germline gives CDR1 MNHEY, CDR2 SVGAGI. V dropped 6 bases and J dropped 4 bases, with 16 bases sitting between them. The CDR3: CASSQEPTGYNEQFF. CDR3 nucleotide sequence: TGTGCCAGCAGCCAAGAACCCACAGGTTACAATGAGCAGTTCTTC.

CDR3 protein: CASSEAWAPSPLHF. Here the CDR3 DNA reads TGTGCCAGCAGTGAAGCCTGGGCACCTTCACCCCTCCACTTT. The J gene is TRBJ1-6, the V gene TRBV6-1; D not resolved. The CDR3 is made up of 14 amino acids. Germline CDR1 is MNHNS and CDR2 is SASEGT. V was cut by 0 bases and J by 9 bases, with 9 bases left in between.

The chain links TRBV25-1 to TRBJ1-5, with 8 bases that match TRBD1. This CDR3 has 13 residues. The trim removed 7 bases at V and 7 bases at J, leaving 6 bases unmatched. In germline, CDR1 is MGHDK, CDR2 SYGVNS. CDR3 DNA sequence: TGTGCCAGCACTGCAGGGGGCGGGCAGCCCCAGCATTTT. Its translation is CASTAGGGQPQHF.

Only one count was recorded for this clone. The chain links TRBV3-1 (or the pseudogene TRBV3-2) to TRBJ1-4; D call uncertain. This CDR3 comprises 14 residues. Germline CDR1 and CDR2: LGHDT and YNNKEL (reference sequence). V was shortened by 3 bases and J by 8 bases, with 13 bases between the two germline ends. CDR3: CASSHGELGEKLFF. In nucleotides, the CDR3 is TGTGCCAGCAGCCACGGGGAGTTGGGAGAAAAACTGTTTTTT.

The V gene is TRBV30, the J gene TRBJ1-5, with D unresolved. This CDR3 has 13 residues. V was pared by 1 base and J by 6 bases, with 10 bases between. CDR1 GTSNPN and CDR2 SVGIG come from the germline V gene (reference sequence). CDR3 protein: CAWSERGTQPQHF. As DNA, the CDR3 is TGTGCCTGGAGTGAACGGGGAACTCAGCCCCAGCATTTT. Looking up the rest from reference TRBV30 and TRBJ1-5 gives the full variable domain: SQTIHQWPATLVQPVGSPLSLECTVEGTSNPNLYWYRQAAGRGLQLLFYSVGIGQISSEVPQNLSASRPQDRQFILSSKKLLLSDSGFYLCAWSERGTQPQHFGDGTRLSIL.

This clone was detected only a few times. The rearrangement joins TRBV7-8 to TRBJ2-3; D not resolved. V lost 6 bases and J 3 bases, leaving 4 bases between the germline ends. This CDR3 has 11 residues. Looked up from germline, CDR1 is SGHVS and CDR2 is FQNEAQ. CDR3 sequence reads: CASSHTDTQYF. The CDR3 nucleotides are TGTGCCAGCAGTCATACAGATACGCAGTATTTT.